These 27 T cell receptor beta chains share one sample of origin, sequenced in a study of control samples from healthy donors and cancer patients (TCRdb year 2020). The method behind the library was the immunoSEQ multiplex PCR assay. TCRdb carries this immuneACCESS record with in-frame sequences only. Its versions omit some clonotypes, under half of them owing to an unresolved V gene in the studies checked, with the rest unexplained. In all, the sample holds roughly 130,000 clones, and around 93% of those were seen once. Clones ranked in the top ten supply roughly 9.4% of the sample. The sample taken for sequencing was blood. The receptors stem from a man between 18 and 35 years old in good health.

This sequence joins TRBV10-2 and TRBJ2-5, with 8 positions matching TRBD2. The CDR3 loop spans 15 amino acids. J was trimmed by 1 base and V by 3 bases; bases with no gene match: 4. Germline-derived CDR1 and CDR2 are WSHSY and SAAADI. The CDR3 reads CASSEDGGAQETQYF. The CDR3 DNA reads TGCGCCAGCAGTGAAGACGGGGGGGCCCAAGAGACCCAGTACTTC.

The V call is TRBV5-6, the J call TRBJ1-4; possible D gene TRBD1, 5 bases. V lost 4 bases and J 4 bases, leaving 20 bases between the germline ends. CDR3 length: 17 amino acids. The germline gives CDR1 SGHDT, CDR2 YYEEEE. This chain's CDR3 is CASSIKAWGRINEKLFF. Here the CDR3 DNA reads TGTGCCAGCAGCATAAAAGCTTGGGGCAGGATTAATGAAAAACTGTTTTTT.

V usage is TRBV5-5 and J usage is TRBJ1-3; D is ambiguous. V was trimmed by 0 bases and J by 2 bases, leaving 6 bases between them. Germline CDR1 reads SGHKS; CDR2 reads YYEKEE (reference sequence). This CDR3 is built from 14 residues. CDR3 residues: CASSLAVAGNTIYF. CDR3 DNA: TGTGCCAGCAGCTTGGCCGTTGCTGGAAACACCATATATTTT.

The V gene is TRBV30, the J gene TRBJ1-4; unclear D gene. Trimming shortened V by 3 bases and J by 0 bases, and 11 bases separated the two germline ends. Looked up from germline, CDR1 is GTSNPN and CDR2 is SVGIG (reference sequence). This CDR3 has 15 amino acids. DNA of the CDR3: TGTGCCTGGAGCTCTTACTCTGCAACTAATGAAAAACTGTTTTTT. Amino acid sequence: CAWSSYSATNEKLFF.

The chain couples TRBV4-1 to TRBJ1-2; maybe TRBD1 (5 bases). The CDR3 contains 15 residues. The germline V gene encodes CDR1 MGHRA and CDR2 YSYEKL. Trimming took off 0 bases at V and 3 bases at J, with 11 bases between the two ends. CDR3 nucleotide sequence: TGCGCCAGCAGCCAAGATCCGACAGCTGACTATGGCTACACCTTC. Its translation: CASSQDPTADYGYTF.

The J gene is TRBJ1-1, the V gene TRBV10-1; 7 nucleotides line up with TRBD1. The CDR3 loop spans 15 amino acids. V shed 4 bases and J 6 bases; nucleotides not matched to a gene: 11. Germline V CDR1 and CDR2: WNHNN, SYGVQD (reference sequence). This CDR3 is CASSGEPTGRSEAFF. CDR3 in DNA: TGCGCCAGCAGTGGAGAGCCGACAGGGAGGTCTGAAGCTTTCTTT.

This chain links TRBV4-1 with TRBJ2-3, with 10 bases aligning to TRBD2. The CDR3 covers 16 residues. The V gene end was trimmed by 0 bases and the J gene end by 4 bases; junction bases not matched to a gene: 4. Germline assignment: CDR1 MGHRA and CDR2 YSYEKL. The chain's CDR3 is CASSQDGGLAADTQYF. In DNA form, the CDR3 reads TGCGCCAGCAGCCAAGATGGCGGACTAGCGGCAGATACGCAGTATTTT.

A single count supports this clone. The chain couples TRBV6-5 to TRBJ2-7; the D gene is possibly TRBD1 (6 bases). The CDR3 consists of 14 residues. V lost 6 bases and J lost 2, with 14 bases in between. Germline lookup yields CDR1 MNHEY and CDR2 SVGAGI. The chain's CDR3 is CASRGARGAYEQYF. In DNA, the CDR3 is TGTGCCAGCAGGGGGGCGCGAGGAGCCTACGAGCAGTACTTC.

V gene TRBV9 combines with J gene TRBJ2-3; tentatively, D is TRBD2 (5 bases). Germline V gene lookup returns CDR1 SGDLS and CDR2 YYNGEE. This CDR3 spans 15 amino acids. V lost 2 bases and J 6 bases, leaving 16 bases between the germline ends. The CDR3 region is CASSVDRTPGDTQYF. In nucleotides, the CDR3 is TGTGCCAGCAGCGTGGATCGGACTCCGGGGGATACGCAGTATTTT.

The chain couples TRBV7-9 to TRBJ1-1; D not resolved. V gave up 7 bases and J gave up 2 bases, with 11 bases separating them. Germline V gene lookup returns CDR1 SEHNR and CDR2 FQNEAQ (reference sequence). The CDR3 runs to 13 residues. The CDR3 here is CASTPVGNTEAFF. The CDR3 DNA is TGTGCCAGCACCCCCGTCGGAAACACTGAAGCTTTCTTT.

The genes are TRBV2 and TRBJ1-4, with TRBD1 matching 9 bases. Germline CDR1 SNHLY, CDR2 FYNNEI. CDR3 size: 14 residues. V lost 6 bases, J lost 4 bases, and 3 bases stayed unmatched. The CDR3 reads CASRPDRGNEKLFF. CDR3 DNA: TGTGCCAGCAGGCCGGACAGGGGTAATGAAAAACTGTTTTTT.

A word on this clone: This CDR3 is also generated by other DNA sequences in the sample. The chain carries TRBV7-9 and TRBJ1-1; D gene ambiguous. Trimming took 3 bases from V and 5 from J, leaving 4 bases between them. CDR1 and CDR2 from the germline V gene are SEHNR and FQNEAQ (reference sequence). The CDR3 totals 11 residues. Here the CDR3 DNA reads TGTGCCAGCAGCTTGGGAACTGAAGCTTTCTTT. It yields the protein CASSLGTEAFF.

The rearrangement links TRBV5-4 to TRBJ2-5; perhaps TRBD2 as D (5 bases). The CDR3 spans 14 residues. V was pared by 5 bases and J by 2 bases, with 13 bases between. Germline assignment: CDR1 SGHNT and CDR2 YYREEE (reference sequence). In nucleotides, the CDR3 is TGTGCCAGCAGGTTGCGGGCAGCTCAAGAGACCCAGTACTTC. Encoded protein: CASRLRAAQETQYF.

The CDR3 DNA follows: TGTGCCAGTAGTACCACAGGGAAACTCGGAAACACCATATATTTT. The encoded protein is CASSTTGKLGNTIYF. The chain carries TRBV19 and TRBJ1-3; perhaps TRBD1 as D (6 bases). The V end lost 4 bases, the J end lost 4 bases, and 14 bases lay between the germline ends. The germline CDR1 and CDR2 sequences are LNHDA and SQIVND (reference sequence). This CDR3 has 15 amino acids.

The J gene is TRBJ2-3, the V gene TRBV6-2 or TRBV6-3; D is ambiguous. V lost 5 bases to trimming and J lost 3 bases, with 9 bases between them. Germline V gene lookup returns CDR1 MNHEY and CDR2 SVGEGT. The CDR3 extends over 13 amino acids. CDR3 sequence: CASSLKGTDTQYF. For the CDR3, the DNA is TGTGCCAGCAGTCTTAAAGGGACAGATACGCAGTATTTT.

The chain combines TRBV4-1 with TRBJ1-2, with D unresolved. Germline V CDR1 and CDR2: MGHRA, YSYEKL. The CDR3 loop spans 14 amino acids. The V gene lost 1 base and the J gene lost 1 base, with 7 bases spanning the gap. The CDR3 loop is CASSQAQVNYGYTF. For the CDR3, the DNA is TGCGCCAGCAGCCAAGCCCAAGTTAACTATGGCTACACCTTC.

This clone was observed a few times. This rearrangement joins TRBV5-4 to TRBJ2-2; maybe TRBD1 (5 bases). Germline-derived CDR1 and CDR2 are SGHNT and YYREEE (reference sequence). The V gene lost 4 bases and the J gene lost 0 bases, with 10 bases spanning the gap. The CDR3 loop spans 15 amino acids. CDR3 sequence (DNA): TGTGCCAGCAGCCCAGACAGACCGAACACCGGGGAGCTGTTTTTT. It encodes CASSPDRPNTGELFF.

Only one count was recorded for this clone. CDR3 sequence reads: CASSIGRGSYQPQHF. Here the CDR3 DNA reads TGTGCCAGTAGTATTGGCAGGGGCTCGTATCAGCCCCAGCATTTT. The gene calls are TRBV19 and TRBJ1-5, with a tentative D call TRBD1 (6 bases). The CDR3 runs to 15 residues. Between the trimmed V and J ends, which lost 3 bases and 5 bases, there was a span of 14 bases. Germline CDR1 LNHDA, CDR2 SQIVND (reference sequence).

This clone was detected only once. The gene calls are TRBV18 and TRBJ2-3, with D uncertain. The germline gives CDR1 KGHSH, CDR2 LQKENI. V was pared by 3 bases and J by 0 bases, with 16 bases between. The CDR3 runs 17 residues. This CDR3 is CASSPQAGGSSTDTQYF. The CDR3 DNA sequence: TGTGCCAGCTCACCGCAAGCTGGCGGATCTAGCACAGATACGCAGTATTTT.

CDR3 bases: TGTGCCAGTAGTTTCAAGGGGACTTCCATCTACGAGCAGTACTTC. It specifies CASSFKGTSIYEQYF. The chain joins TRBV19 to TRBJ2-7; D perhaps matches TRBD2 (6 bases). Germline V CDR1 and CDR2: LNHDA, SQIVND (reference sequence). With 5 bases removed from V and 3 bases from J, the gap between germline ends came to 17 bases. CDR3 length equals 15 residues.

The chain employs TRBV20-1 and TRBJ1-2; tentative D call: TRBD1 (5 bases). V was clipped by 3 bases and J by 5 bases, with 22 bases between them. Germline CDR1 is DFQATT and CDR2 is SNEGSKA (reference sequence). The CDR3 has 16 amino acids. CDR3: CSASPLVARALYGYTF. The CDR3 coding sequence is TGCAGTGCTAGTCCCCTAGTAGCCAGGGCCCTTTATGGCTACACCTTC.

Only a few counts were recorded for this clone. V and J are TRBV10-2 and TRBJ1-6; D remains ambiguous. CDR1 and CDR2 from the germline V gene are WSHSY and SAAADI. V was cut by 3 bases and J by 6 bases, with 0 bases left in between. The CDR3 runs to 11 residues. In DNA, the CDR3 is TGCGCCAGCAGTGATAATTCACCCCTCCACTTT. Protein: CASSDNSPLHF.

This CDR3 reads CASSLWGAGYNEQFF. DNA of the CDR3: TGTGCCAGCAGCTTGTGGGGGGCCGGTTACAATGAGCAGTTCTTC. The V gene is TRBV5-5, the J gene TRBJ2-1; either TRBD1 or TRBD2 may fit D (6 bases each). The V and J ends lost 1 base and 4 bases respectively, with 12 bases between them. This CDR3 spans 15 amino acids. Germline V gene lookup returns CDR1 SGHKS and CDR2 YYEKEE (reference sequence).

The J gene is TRBJ1-4, the V gene TRBV10-3; D gene unclear. CDR1 is ENHRY and CDR2 is SYGVKD in the germline V gene. This CDR3 spans 16 amino acids. V was cut by 2 bases and J by 0 bases, with 10 bases left in between. The DNA of the CDR3 is TGTGCCATCAGTGAGCCGGACGGTGCAACTAATGAAAAACTGTTTTTT. Translation: CAISEPDGATNEKLFF.

The chain recombines TRBV6-5 with TRBJ1-5, with no clear D. The ends were cut back, 7 bases at V and 1 base at J, with 11 bases in the middle. The CDR3 runs 14 residues. CDR1 MNHEY and CDR2 SVGAGI come from the germline V gene. CDR3 DNA sequence: TGTGCCAGCATAGAGGGATTGAGCAATCAGCCCCAGCATTTT. It translates to CASIEGLSNQPQHF.

V and J are TRBV5-4 and TRBJ1-6; D gene unclear. Germline CDR1 reads SGHNT; CDR2 reads YYREEE (reference sequence). The CDR3 has 15 amino acids. Trimming stripped 0 bases from V and 9 bases from J, with 13 bases between. CDR3 nucleotide sequence: TGTGCCAGCAGCTTGGACAGCATCTCTGCTTCACCCCTCCACTTT. Translating gives CASSLDSISASPLHF.

The V call is TRBV5-1, the J call TRBJ1-5; D gene unclear. CDR1 and CDR2 from the germline V gene are SGHRS and YFSETQ. The CDR3 length is 13 residues. V dropped 4 bases and J dropped 6 bases, with 11 bases sitting between them. CDR3 in amino acids: CASSEGLGQPQHF. CDR3 sequence (DNA): TGCGCCAGCAGCGAGGGTCTCGGTCAGCCCCAGCATTTT.